This TCR beta chain was identified in a study of OX40 agonist ivuxolimab in advanced cancers. Unmatched junction bases numbered 11, after V lost 6 bases and J lost 3 bases. This CDR3 is built from 15 residues. The germline gives CDR1 SQVTM, CDR2 ANQGSEA. The repertoire was sequenced with immunoSEQ multiplex PCR; TCRdb's copy has only in-frame clones and lacks some. This table holds about 51,000 clones, roughly 80% found once. The input for sequencing was CD4+ or CD8+ T cells sorted from blood, taken in a trial of the OX40 agonist ivuxolimab. The chain couples TRBV29-1 to TRBJ1-5, with 7 bases identical to TRBD1. This sequence was found in an adult with an advanced solid tumor such as melanoma, head and neck, liver or kidney cancer. The CDR3 region is CSVTIQGGSNQPQHF. The CDR3 coding sequence is TGCAGCGTAACGATTCAGGGGGGATCCAATCAGCCCCAGCATTTT.